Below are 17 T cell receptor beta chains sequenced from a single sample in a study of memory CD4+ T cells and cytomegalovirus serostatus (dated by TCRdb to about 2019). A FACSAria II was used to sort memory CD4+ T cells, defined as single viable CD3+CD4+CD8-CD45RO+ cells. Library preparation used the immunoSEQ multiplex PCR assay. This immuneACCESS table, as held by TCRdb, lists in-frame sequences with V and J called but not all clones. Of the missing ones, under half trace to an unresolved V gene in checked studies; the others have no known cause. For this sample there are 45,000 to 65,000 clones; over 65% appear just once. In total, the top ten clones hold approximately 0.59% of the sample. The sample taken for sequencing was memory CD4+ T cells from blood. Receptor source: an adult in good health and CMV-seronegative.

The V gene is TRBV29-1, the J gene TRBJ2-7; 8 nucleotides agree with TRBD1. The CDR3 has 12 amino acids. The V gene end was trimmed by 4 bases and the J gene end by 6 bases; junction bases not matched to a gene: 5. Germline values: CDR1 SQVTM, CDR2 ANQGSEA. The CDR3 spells CSVGDRGGEQYF. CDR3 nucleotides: TGCAGCGTTGGAGACAGGGGTGGCGAGCAGTACTTC.

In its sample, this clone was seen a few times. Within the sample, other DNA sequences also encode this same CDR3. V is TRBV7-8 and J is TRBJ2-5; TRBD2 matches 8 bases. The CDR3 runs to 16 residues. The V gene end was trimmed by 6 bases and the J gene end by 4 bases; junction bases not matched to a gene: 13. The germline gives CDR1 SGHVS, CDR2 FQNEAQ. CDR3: CASSPAAGGAGETQYF. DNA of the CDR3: TGTGCCAGCAGTCCTGCTGCCGGGGGGGCTGGAGAGACCCAGTACTTC.

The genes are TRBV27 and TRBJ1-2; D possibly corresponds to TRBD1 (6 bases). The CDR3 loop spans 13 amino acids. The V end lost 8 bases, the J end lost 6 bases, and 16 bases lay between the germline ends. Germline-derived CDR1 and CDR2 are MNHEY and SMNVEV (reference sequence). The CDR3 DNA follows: TGTGCCAGCCGGAGGTCGGGGGGCGATGGCTACACCTTC. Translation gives CASRRSGGDGYTF.

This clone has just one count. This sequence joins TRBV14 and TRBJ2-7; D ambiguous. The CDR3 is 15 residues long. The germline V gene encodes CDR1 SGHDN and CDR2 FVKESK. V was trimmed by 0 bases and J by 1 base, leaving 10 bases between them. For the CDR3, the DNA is TGTGCCAGCAGCCAAGACTCCAGTGCTTCCTACGAGCAGTACTTC. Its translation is CASSQDSSASYEQYF.

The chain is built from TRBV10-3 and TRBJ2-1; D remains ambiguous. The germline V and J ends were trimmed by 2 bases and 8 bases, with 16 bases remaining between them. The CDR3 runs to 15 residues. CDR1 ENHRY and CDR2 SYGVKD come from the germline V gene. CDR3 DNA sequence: TGTGCCATCAGTGAGAGGACCAAACCCCCAGATGAGCAGTTCTTC. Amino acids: CAISERTKPPDEQFF.

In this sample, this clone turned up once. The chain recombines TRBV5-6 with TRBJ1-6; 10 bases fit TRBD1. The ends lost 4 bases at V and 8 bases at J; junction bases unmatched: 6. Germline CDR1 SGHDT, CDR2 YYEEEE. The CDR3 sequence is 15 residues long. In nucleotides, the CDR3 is TGTGCCAGCAGCGATACGGGACAGGGGCATTCACCCCTCCACTTT. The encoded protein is CASSDTGQGHSPLHF.

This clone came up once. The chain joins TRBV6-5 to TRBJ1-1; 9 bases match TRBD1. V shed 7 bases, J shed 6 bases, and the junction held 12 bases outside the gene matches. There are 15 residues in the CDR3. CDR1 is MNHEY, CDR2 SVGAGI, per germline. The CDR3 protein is CASKIQGAGPAEAFF. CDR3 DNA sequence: TGTGCCAGCAAGATACAGGGGGCGGGACCTGCTGAAGCTTTCTTT.

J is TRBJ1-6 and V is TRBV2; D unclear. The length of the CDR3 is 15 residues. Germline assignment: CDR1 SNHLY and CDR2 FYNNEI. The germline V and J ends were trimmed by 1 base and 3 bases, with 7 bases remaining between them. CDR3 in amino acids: CASSEEQLYNSPLHF. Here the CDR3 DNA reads TGTGCCAGCAGTGAAGAACAGCTCTATAATTCACCCCTCCACTTT.

This chain's CDR3 is CASKRGLITDTQYF. CDR3 nucleotide sequence: TGTGCCTCTAAGCGGGGGCTAATCACAGATACGCAGTATTTT. The chain combines TRBV30 with TRBJ2-3, with TRBD2 matching 8 bases. The CDR3 consists of 14 residues. The V gene end was trimmed by 7 bases and the J gene end by 2 bases; junction bases not matched to a gene: 8. Germline CDR1 is GTSNPN and CDR2 is SVGIG (reference sequence).

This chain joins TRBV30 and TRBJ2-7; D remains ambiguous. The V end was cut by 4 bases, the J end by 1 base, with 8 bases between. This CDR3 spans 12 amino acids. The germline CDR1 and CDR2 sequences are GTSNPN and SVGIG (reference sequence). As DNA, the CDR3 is TGTGCCTGGACCTCCGAGTCCTACGAGCAGTACTTC. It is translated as CAWTSESYEQYF.

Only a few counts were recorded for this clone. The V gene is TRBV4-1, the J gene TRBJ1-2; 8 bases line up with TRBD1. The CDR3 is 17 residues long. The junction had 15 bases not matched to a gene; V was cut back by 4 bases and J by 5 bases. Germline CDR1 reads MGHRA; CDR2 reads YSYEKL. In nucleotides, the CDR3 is TGCGCCAGCAGCCTGGTTTCATTGGGACAGGACAGTTATGGCTACACCTTC. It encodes CASSLVSLGQDSYGYTF.

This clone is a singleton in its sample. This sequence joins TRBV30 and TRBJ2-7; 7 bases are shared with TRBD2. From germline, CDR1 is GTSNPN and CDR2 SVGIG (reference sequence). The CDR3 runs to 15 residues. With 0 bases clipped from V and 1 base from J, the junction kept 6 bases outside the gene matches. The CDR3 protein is CAWSVRRGVSYEQYF. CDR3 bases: TGTGCCTGGAGTGTAAGACGGGGGGTTTCCTACGAGCAGTACTTC.

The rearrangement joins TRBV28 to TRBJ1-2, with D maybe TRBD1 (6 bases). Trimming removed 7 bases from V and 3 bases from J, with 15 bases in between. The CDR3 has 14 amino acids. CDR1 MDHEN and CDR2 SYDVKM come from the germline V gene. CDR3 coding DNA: TGTGCCAGCACCGCGAGGGAGGGGGACTATGGCTACACCTTC. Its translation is CASTAREGDYGYTF.

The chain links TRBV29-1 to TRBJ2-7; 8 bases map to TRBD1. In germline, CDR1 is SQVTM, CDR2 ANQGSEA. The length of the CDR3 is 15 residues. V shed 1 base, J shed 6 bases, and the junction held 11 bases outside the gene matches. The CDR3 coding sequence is TGCAGCGTTGAAGGGGGGGAGGACAGGGTGTTCGAGCAGTACTTC. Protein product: CSVEGGEDRVFEQYF.

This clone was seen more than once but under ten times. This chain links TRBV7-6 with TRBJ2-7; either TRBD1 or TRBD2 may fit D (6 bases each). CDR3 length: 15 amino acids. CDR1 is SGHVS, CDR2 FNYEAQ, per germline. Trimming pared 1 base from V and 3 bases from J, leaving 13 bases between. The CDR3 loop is CASSLGPEGGYEQYF. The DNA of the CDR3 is TGTGCCAGCAGCTTAGGTCCCGAGGGGGGCTACGAGCAGTACTTC.

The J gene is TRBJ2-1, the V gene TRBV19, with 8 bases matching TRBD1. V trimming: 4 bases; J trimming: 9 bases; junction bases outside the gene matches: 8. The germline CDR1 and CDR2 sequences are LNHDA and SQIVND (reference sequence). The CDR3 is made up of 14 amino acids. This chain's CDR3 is CASSKARGPVEQFF. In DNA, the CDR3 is TGTGCCAGTAGTAAGGCCAGGGGGCCGGTTGAGCAGTTCTTC.

The CDR3, as DNA: TGTGCCAGCTCCCTAAGGCGGGTCACAGATACGCAGTATTTT. Its translation is CASSLRRVTDTQYF. The V call is TRBV18, the J call TRBJ2-3, with a weak D call TRBD2 (5 bases). The V gene's germline CDR1 is KGHSH and CDR2 LQKENI. CDR3 size: 14 residues. Trimming took off 6 bases at V and 2 bases at J, with 12 bases between the two ends.